This TCR beta chain appears in the sequencing data of a study of T cell repertoires in cytomegalovirus infection. Study-level background: CMV epitopes, recently identified HLA-C-restricted and well-studied HLA-B-restricted, were used. Regarding the study as a whole: Dominating the ex vivo response were HLA-C-restricted CMV-specific TCR beta clonotypes.

This clonotype was seen only a few times. Its antigen is unknown. The CDR3 is made up of 15 amino acids. V lost 3 bases, J lost 0 bases, and 4 bases stayed unmatched. Germline CDR1 is MNHNS and CDR2 is SASEGT. TCRdb redid the calling of the reads with MiXCR, one entry per CDR3 protein. Of some 900,000 distinct CDR3 sequences listed, 30% to 35% are singletons. The chain joins TRBV6-1 to TRBJ2-7; 8 bases align to TRBD1. This clonotype originated in a human donor in good health (CMV status not recorded). Some clones in this sample may be carry-over from other donors' samples. Sequencing was performed on cultured CD8+ T cells from PBMCs, taken from culture after CMV antigen stimulation. CDR3 residues: CASSEDRANSYEQYF. The CDR3 region has the DNA TGTGCCAGCAGTGAGGACAGGGCCAACTCCTACGAGCAGTACTTC.